What follows describes a single T cell receptor beta chain. Libraries were prepared by immunoSEQ multiplex PCR; TCRdb keeps only in-frame clonotypes and omits some of them. This table holds more than 250,000 clones, around 87% found once. The sample belongs to a study of blood T cell repertoires in COVID-19. The length of the CDR3 is 15 residues. From germline, CDR1 is SGHRS and CDR2 YFSETQ. Losses at the gene ends were 4 bases for V and 3 bases for J; bases not matched to a gene: 3. Ages ranged from roughly 18 to 100 years, with residence in under 25 US areas. Resolution of symptoms, clearance, or two negative PCRs was present in recovered Cohort 3 donors.

Source material: PBMCs or T cells enriched from blood (not recorded which). This chain joins TRBV5-1 and TRBJ2-5; TRBD2 matches 13 bases. The TCR comes from a woman aged 25 to 39 who had recovered from COVID-19. The CDR3 nucleotides read TGCGCCAGCAGCGCTGGACTAGCGGGGGAAGAGACCCAGTACTTC. Amino acid sequence: CASSAGLAGEETQYF.